The 19 T cell receptor beta chains listed next were all sequenced from one sample in a study of blood T cells in healthy people across ages. Using a J-beta primer mix together with a sample-barcoded 5' primer, a second PCR was run for about 7 to 12 cycles. TCRdb re-derived calls from the 5' RACE reads in MiXCR, one entry per CDR3 protein. This sample carries more than 1.4 million distinct CDR3 sequences, 35% to 45% of them seen once, and the ten largest clones take 7.9%. Material for sequencing was blood. Source of these receptors: a woman aged 18 to 35 in good health.

This clonotype occurred a few times. V usage is TRBV5-1 and J usage is TRBJ2-7, with TRBD2 identical over 12 bases. J lost 7 bases, V lost 0 bases, and 11 bases had no gene match. The CDR3 loop spans 17 amino acids. Per the germline V gene, CDR1 is SGHRS and CDR2 is YFSETQ. The CDR3 loop is CASSLGLAGVERDEQYF. CDR3 in DNA: TGCGCCAGCAGCTTGGGACTAGCGGGGGTAGAAAGGGATGAGCAGTACTTC. Using reference TRBV5-1 and TRBJ2-7 for the parts outside the CDR3, the full variable domain is KAGVTQTPRYLIKTRGQQVTLSCSPISGHRSVSWYQQTPGQGLQFLFEYFSETQRNKGNFPGRFSGRQFSNSRSEMNVSTLELGDSALYLCASSLGLAGVERDEQYFGPGTRLTVT.

This clonotype occurred a few times. The chain combines TRBV7-9 with TRBJ2-3; 8 bases line up with TRBD1. CDR3 length: 14 amino acids. V lost 5 bases to trimming and J lost 4 bases; unmatched junction nucleotides: 5. The germline gives CDR1 SEHNR, CDR2 FQNEAQ (reference sequence). In DNA, the CDR3 is TGTGCCAGCAGCGCGCAGGGGGCCCCAGATACGCAGTATTTT. Translating gives CASSAQGAPDTQYF.

This clonotype was recorded a few times. J is TRBJ2-1 and V is TRBV2; the D is unclear. V lost 1 base to trimming and J lost 9 bases, with 10 bases between them. CDR1 and CDR2 (germline): SNHLY, FYNNEI. CDR3 size: 13 residues. CDR3 DNA: TGTGCCAGCAGTGAAGAGGCAATCTCTGAGCAGTTCTTC. The encoded protein is CASSEEAISEQFF.

This clonotype was detected only a few times. The rearrangement joins TRBV6-1 to TRBJ2-5; unclear D gene. Germline CDR1 is MNHNS and CDR2 is SASEGT. CDR3 length: 10 residues. Trimming took off 7 bases at V and 11 bases at J, with 11 bases between the two ends. The CDR3 loop is CASNGAPQYF. The CDR3 DNA is TGTGCCAGCAACGGCGCCCCGCAGTACTTC.

The V gene is TRBV20-1, the J gene TRBJ2-1; a possible D gene is TRBD2 (5 bases). The CDR3 has 16 residues. Trimming cost V 0 bases and J 2 bases, with 14 bases left between them. Germline CDR1 reads DFQATT; CDR2 reads SNEGSKA (reference sequence). DNA for the CDR3: TGCAGTGCTAGAGAACCTAGCTGGGTTACCTACAATGAGCAGTTCTTC. This sequence encodes CSAREPSWVTYNEQFF.

In its sample, this clonotype was seen once. The chain is built from TRBV20-1 and TRBJ2-7; TRBD1 matches at 9 bases. Trimming took 5 bases from V and 1 from J; bases not matched to a gene: 9. Germline V gene sequence: CDR1 DFQATT, CDR2 SNEGSKA (reference sequence). The CDR3 runs to 15 residues. The CDR3 region is CSAEPRDRASYEQYF. The CDR3 DNA follows: TGCAGTGCTGAACCCCGGGACAGGGCTTCCTACGAGCAGTACTTC.

The CDR3 spells CASSYSMATGGGKNIQYF. DNA of the CDR3: TGTGCCAGCAGTTACTCGATGGCGACAGGGGGCGGCAAAAACATTCAGTACTTC. This chain uses TRBV6-5 with TRBJ2-4; the match to TRBD1 covers 10 bases. There are 18 residues in the CDR3. Germline V gene lookup returns CDR1 MNHEY and CDR2 SVGAGI. V lost 0 bases, J lost 3 bases, and 8 bases stayed unmatched.

The table lists this clonotype with a few counts. This rearrangement joins TRBV4-1 to TRBJ2-4; D possibly corresponds to TRBD2 (7 bases). There are 14 residues in the CDR3. V was cut by 4 bases and J by 9 bases, with 16 bases left in between. Germline CDR1 reads MGHRA; CDR2 reads YSYEKL. The CDR3 bases are TGCGCCAGCAGCCTCGAAAGGGGGGGGGGCATTCAGTACTTC. Encoded protein: CASSLERGGGIQYF.

CDR3 in amino acids: CAGAKGETQYF. CDR3 nucleotides: TGTGCCGGGGCAAAGGGGGAGACCCAGTACTTC. This chain connects TRBV30 to TRBJ2-5; possible D gene TRBD1, 5 bases. CDR3 length: 11 residues. Per the germline V gene, CDR1 is GTSNPN and CDR2 is SVGIG (reference sequence). Trimming took 8 bases from V and 5 from J, leaving 12 bases between them.

The chain has TRBV2 and TRBJ2-1; TRBD1 agrees at 10 bases. CDR1 is SNHLY and CDR2 is FYNNEI in the germline V gene. The J segment lost 2 bases and the V segment lost 7 bases, leaving 5 bases of the junction unmatched. The CDR3 has 15 residues. The CDR3 here is CASTLGQGAYNEQFF. As DNA, the CDR3 is TGTGCCAGCACCCTTGGACAGGGGGCCTACAATGAGCAGTTCTTC.

The chain links TRBV6-6 to TRBJ2-5; no reliable D call. The germline V and J ends were trimmed by 8 bases and 3 bases, with 4 bases remaining between them. The CDR3 runs 10 residues. Germline V CDR1 and CDR2: MNHNY, SVGAGI (reference sequence). In nucleotides, the CDR3 is TGTGCCAGCGGAAAAGAGACCCAGTACTTC. This sequence encodes CASGKETQYF.

The J gene is TRBJ2-7, the V gene TRBV12-3 or TRBV12-4; the match to TRBD2 covers 14 bases. V shed 6 bases, J shed 5 bases, and the junction held 15 bases outside the gene matches. This CDR3 is 18 amino acids long. For the CDR3, the DNA is TGTGCCAGCAGCACACCGGGACTAGCGGGAGCGAGTAGCCACGAGCAGTACTTC. Translation: CASSTPGLAGASSHEQYF.

In this sample, this clonotype turned up a few times. The rearrangement joins TRBV29-1 to TRBJ2-5, with a weak D call TRBD2 (6 bases). Germline loops: CDR1 SQVTM, CDR2 ANQGSEA. Trimming removed 7 bases from V and 5 bases from J, with 17 bases in between. The CDR3 is 13 amino acids. CDR3 nucleotide sequence: TGCAGCGCCGAAGGGACTGGCGGGGAGACCCAGTACTTC. It translates to CSAEGTGGETQYF.

This clonotype was detected only a few times. The chain couples TRBV20-1 to TRBJ2-5; 7 bases are shared with TRBD2. Germline V gene data show CDR1 as DFQATT and CDR2 as SNEGSKA (reference sequence). V was pared by 1 base and J by 2 bases, with 4 bases of the junction left unmatched. This CDR3 has 14 amino acids. CDR3 nucleotide sequence: TGCAGTGCTAGAGGGGGGACTAAACAAGAGACCCAGTACTTC. This encodes CSARGGTKQETQYF.

The chain couples TRBV12-3 or TRBV12-4 to TRBJ2-1; TRBD2 matches 10 bases. The V and J ends lost 2 bases and 6 bases, in that order; junction bases with no gene match: 10. This CDR3 contains 17 residues. CDR3 DNA: TGTGCCAGCAGTTTATGGCTAGCGGGAGCGTCGGGCAATGAGCAGTTCTTC. Amino acids: CASSLWLAGASGNEQFF.

The gene calls are TRBV20-1 and TRBJ2-6; D perhaps matches TRBD2 (7 bases). Germline V gives CDR1 DFQATT, CDR2 SNEGSKA (reference sequence). V dropped 3 bases and J dropped 2 bases, with 23 bases sitting between them. The CDR3 length is 19 residues. The CDR3 sequence: CSASPYGGGQNTGANVLTF. The CDR3 DNA is TGCAGTGCTAGTCCCTATGGGGGGGGCCAAAACACTGGGGCCAACGTCCTGACTTTC.

V gene TRBV7-9 combines with J gene TRBJ2-2; 7 bases are shared with TRBD2. V dropped 6 bases and J dropped 6; count of bases not matched to a gene: 7. Germline V CDR1 and CDR2: SEHNR, FQNEAQ (reference sequence). The CDR3 covers 14 residues. The CDR3 sequence: CASRFPSGAGELFF. The CDR3 nucleotides read TGTGCCAGCAGGTTTCCCAGCGGGGCCGGGGAGCTGTTTTTT.

The J gene is TRBJ1-2, the V gene TRBV6-5; 8 bases are a match to TRBD1. Unmatched junction bases numbered 10, after V lost 3 bases and J lost 4 bases. The length of the CDR3 is 16 residues. Germline V gene lookup returns CDR1 MNHEY and CDR2 SVGAGI. CDR3 in amino acids: CASSYGGQGAGYGYTF. The CDR3 bases are TGTGCCAGCAGTTATGGGGGCCAGGGGGCCGGCTATGGCTACACCTTC.

The chain is built from TRBV2 and TRBJ2-7, with D perhaps matching TRBD1 (6 bases). The germline gives CDR1 SNHLY, CDR2 FYNNEI. Trimming pared 2 bases from V and 2 bases from J, leaving 10 bases between. This CDR3 spans 14 amino acids. The CDR3 is CASSEWDTTYEQYF. The CDR3 region has the DNA TGTGCCAGCAGTGAATGGGACACTACCTACGAGCAGTACTTC.